This T cell receptor (beta chain) stems from a study of T cells in Graves' hyperthyroidism and ophthalmopathy. Study-level points and caveats: Using 13 V-J features, a model discriminated ophthalmopathy from stable hyperthyroidism. Most thyroid clonotypes expanded above 0.001 were also detected in blood.

Remarks on this clonotype: No antigen is known for it.

This CDR3 comprises 14 residues. Germline assignment: CDR1 MDHEN and CDR2 SYDVKM. Trimming shortened V by 1 base and J by 4 bases, and 10 bases separated the two germline ends. The investigators amplified TCR beta CDR3 regions from RNA transcripts. RT-PCR in the first round (using the HTBI primer set) targeted the TCR CDR3. TCRdb re-called the multiplex PCR reads with MiXCR, one entry per CDR3 protein. The sample consists of a few hundred thousand distinct CDR3 sequences, 18% of them appearing once. At least 3 on the Clinical Activity Score was recorded for ophthalmopathy patients, who also had NOSPECS grade at least 4 and duration under 3 months.

V usage is TRBV28 and J usage is TRBJ1-2; D is uncertain. This receptor was obtained from a man aged 18 to 30 with Graves' ophthalmopathy. Sequencing was carried out using blood. The CDR3 loop reads CASSLSLSGYGYTF. CDR3 bases: TGTGCCAGCAGTTTATCCTTGAGCGGCTATGGCTACACCTTC.